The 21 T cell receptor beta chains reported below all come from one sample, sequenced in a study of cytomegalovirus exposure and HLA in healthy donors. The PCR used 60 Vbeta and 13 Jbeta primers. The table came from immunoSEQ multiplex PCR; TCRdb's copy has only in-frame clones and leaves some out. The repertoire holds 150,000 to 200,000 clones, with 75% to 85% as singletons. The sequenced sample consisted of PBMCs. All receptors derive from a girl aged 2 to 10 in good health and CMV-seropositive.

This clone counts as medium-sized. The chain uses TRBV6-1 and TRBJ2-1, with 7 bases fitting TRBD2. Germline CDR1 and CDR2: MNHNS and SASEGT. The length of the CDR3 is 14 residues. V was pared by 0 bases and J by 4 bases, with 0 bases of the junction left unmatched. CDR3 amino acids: CASSEAGGYNEQFF. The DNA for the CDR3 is TGTGCCAGCAGTGAAGCGGGAGGGTACAATGAGCAGTTCTTC.

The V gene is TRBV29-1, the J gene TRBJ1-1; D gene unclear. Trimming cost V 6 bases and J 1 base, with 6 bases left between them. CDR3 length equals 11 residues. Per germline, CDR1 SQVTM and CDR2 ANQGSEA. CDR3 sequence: CSVSGNTEAFF. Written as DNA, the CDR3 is TGCAGCGTCTCGGGGAACACTGAAGCTTTCTTT.

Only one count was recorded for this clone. CDR3 loop: CAITPSGSDTGELFF. CDR3 DNA sequence: TGTGCCATCACCCCTAGCGGGAGCGACACCGGGGAGCTGTTTTTT. The J gene is TRBJ2-2, the V gene TRBV10-3, with TRBD2 identical over 10 bases. The germline CDR1 and CDR2 sequences are ENHRY and SYGVKD. The V segment lost 7 bases and the J segment 3 bases; nucleotides outside the gene matches: 5. The CDR3 covers 15 residues.

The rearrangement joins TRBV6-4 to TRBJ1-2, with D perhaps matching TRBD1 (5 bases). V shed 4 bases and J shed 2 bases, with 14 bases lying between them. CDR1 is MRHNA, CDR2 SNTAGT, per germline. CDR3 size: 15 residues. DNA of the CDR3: TGTGCCAGCAGTGCTACAGGCCTGGGGAACTATGGCTACACCTTC. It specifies CASSATGLGNYGYTF.

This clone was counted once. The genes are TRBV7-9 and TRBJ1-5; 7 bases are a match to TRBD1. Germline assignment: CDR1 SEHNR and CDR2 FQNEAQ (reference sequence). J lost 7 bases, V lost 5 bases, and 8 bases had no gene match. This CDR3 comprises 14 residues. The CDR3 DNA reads TGTGCCAGCAGCACAGATTACAGGGGACAGCCCCAGCATTTT. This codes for CASSTDYRGQPQHF.

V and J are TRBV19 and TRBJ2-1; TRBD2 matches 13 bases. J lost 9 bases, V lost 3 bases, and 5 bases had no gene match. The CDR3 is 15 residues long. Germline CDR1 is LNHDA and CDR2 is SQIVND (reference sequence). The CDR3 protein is CASSIGLAGEGEQFF. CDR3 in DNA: TGTGCCAGTAGTATCGGACTAGCGGGAGAGGGTGAGCAGTTCTTC.

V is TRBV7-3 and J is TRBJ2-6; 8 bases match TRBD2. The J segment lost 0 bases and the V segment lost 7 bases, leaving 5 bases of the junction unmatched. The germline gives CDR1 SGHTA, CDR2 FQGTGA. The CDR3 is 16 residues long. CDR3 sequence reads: CASKSGGSSGANVLTF. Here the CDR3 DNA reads TGTGCCAGCAAGTCGGGGGGGAGCTCTGGGGCCAACGTCCTGACTTTC.

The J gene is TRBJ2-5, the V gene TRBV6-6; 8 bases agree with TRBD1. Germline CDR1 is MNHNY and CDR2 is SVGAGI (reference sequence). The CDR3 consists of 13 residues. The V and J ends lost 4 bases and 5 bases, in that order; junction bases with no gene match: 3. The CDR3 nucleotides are TGTGCCAGCAGTTCCACAGGGGGGGAGACCCAGTACTTC. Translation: CASSSTGGETQYF.

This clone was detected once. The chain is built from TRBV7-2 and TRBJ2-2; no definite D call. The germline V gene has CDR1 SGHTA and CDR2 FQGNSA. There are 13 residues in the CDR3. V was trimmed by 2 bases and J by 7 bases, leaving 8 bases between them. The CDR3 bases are TGTGCCAGCAGCTTAACGATCGGCGGGGAGCTGTTTTTT. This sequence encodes CASSLTIGGELFF.

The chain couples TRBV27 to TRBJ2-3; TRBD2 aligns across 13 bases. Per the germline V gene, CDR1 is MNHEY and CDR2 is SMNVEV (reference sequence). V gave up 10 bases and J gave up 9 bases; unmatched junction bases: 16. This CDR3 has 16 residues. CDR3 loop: CATVQEAGLAGATQYF. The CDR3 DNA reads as TGTGCCACCGTCCAAGAGGCAGGACTAGCGGGAGCGACGCAGTATTTT.

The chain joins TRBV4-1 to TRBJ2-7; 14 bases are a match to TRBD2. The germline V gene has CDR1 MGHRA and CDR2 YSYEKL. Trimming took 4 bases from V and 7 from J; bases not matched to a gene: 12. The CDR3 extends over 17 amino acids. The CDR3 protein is CASSPPGLAGEVGEQYF. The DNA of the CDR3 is TGCGCCAGCAGCCCCCCGGGACTAGCGGGAGAAGTGGGGGAGCAGTACTTC.

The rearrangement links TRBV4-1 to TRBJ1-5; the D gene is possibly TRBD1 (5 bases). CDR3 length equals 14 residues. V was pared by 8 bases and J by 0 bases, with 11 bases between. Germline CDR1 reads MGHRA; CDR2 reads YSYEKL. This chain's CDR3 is CASSFGGSNQPQHF. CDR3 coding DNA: TGCGCCAGCTCGTTCGGGGGTAGCAATCAGCCCCAGCATTTT.

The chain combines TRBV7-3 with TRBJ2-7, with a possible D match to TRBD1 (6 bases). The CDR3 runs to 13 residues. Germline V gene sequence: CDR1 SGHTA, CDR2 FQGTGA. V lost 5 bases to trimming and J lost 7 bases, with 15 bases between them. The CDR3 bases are TGTGCCAGCAGCCAAAACACGGGGACAGAGCAGTACTTC. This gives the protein CASSQNTGTEQYF.

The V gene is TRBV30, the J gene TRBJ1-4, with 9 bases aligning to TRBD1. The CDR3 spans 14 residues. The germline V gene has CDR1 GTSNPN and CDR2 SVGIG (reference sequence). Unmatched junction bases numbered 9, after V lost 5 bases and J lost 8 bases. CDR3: CAWGTGTGNEKLFF. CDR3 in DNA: TGTGCCTGGGGTACCGGGACAGGGAACGAAAAACTGTTTTTT.

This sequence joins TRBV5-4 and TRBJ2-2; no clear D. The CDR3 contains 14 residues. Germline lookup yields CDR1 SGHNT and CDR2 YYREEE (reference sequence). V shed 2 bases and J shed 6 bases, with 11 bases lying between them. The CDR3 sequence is CASSFVELAGELFF. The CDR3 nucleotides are TGTGCCAGCAGCTTCGTAGAATTGGCCGGGGAGCTGTTTTTT.

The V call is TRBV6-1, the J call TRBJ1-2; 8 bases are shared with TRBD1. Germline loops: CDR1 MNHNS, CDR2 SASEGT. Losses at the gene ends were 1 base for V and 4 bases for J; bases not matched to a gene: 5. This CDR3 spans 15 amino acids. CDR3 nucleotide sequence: TGTGCCAGCAGTGAAGGTGCAGGGGGCGTCTATGGCTACACCTTC. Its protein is CASSEGAGGVYGYTF.

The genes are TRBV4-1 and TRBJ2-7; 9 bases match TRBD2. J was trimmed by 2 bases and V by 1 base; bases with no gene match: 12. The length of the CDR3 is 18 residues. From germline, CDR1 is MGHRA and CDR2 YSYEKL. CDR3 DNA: TGCGCCAGCAGCCAAGCTCCCGGGGCTAGCGGGGTGCCCTACGAGCAGTACTTC. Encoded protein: CASSQAPGASGVPYEQYF.

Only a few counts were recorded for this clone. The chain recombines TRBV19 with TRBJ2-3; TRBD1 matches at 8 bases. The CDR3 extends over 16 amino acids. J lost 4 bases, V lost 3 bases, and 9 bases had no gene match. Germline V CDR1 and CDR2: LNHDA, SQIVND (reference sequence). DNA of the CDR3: TGTGCCAGTAGTATCCCCCAGGGGGCAGGTGCAGATACGCAGTATTTT. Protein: CASSIPQGAGADTQYF.

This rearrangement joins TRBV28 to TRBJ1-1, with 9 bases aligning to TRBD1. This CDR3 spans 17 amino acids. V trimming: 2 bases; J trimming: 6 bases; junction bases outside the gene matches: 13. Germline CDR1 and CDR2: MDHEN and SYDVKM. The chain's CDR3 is CASSLGGKGDREAEAFF. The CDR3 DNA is TGTGCCAGCAGTTTAGGGGGGAAAGGGGACAGGGAGGCTGAAGCTTTCTTT.

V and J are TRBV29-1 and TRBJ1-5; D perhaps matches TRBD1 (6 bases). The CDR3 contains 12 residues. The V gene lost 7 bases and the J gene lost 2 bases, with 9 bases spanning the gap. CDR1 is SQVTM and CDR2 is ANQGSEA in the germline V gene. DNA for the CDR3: TGCAGCGCCGGGGGGCGCAATCAGCCCCAGCATTTT. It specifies CSAGGRNQPQHF.

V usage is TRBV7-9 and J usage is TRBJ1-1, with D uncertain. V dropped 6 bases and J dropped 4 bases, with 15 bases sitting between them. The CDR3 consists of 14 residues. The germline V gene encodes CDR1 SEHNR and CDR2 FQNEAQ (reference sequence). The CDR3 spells CASSGVQLSTEAFF. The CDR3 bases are TGTGCCAGCAGTGGAGTTCAATTGAGCACTGAAGCTTTCTTT.